This T cell receptor beta chain was captured in a study of immune evolution from preneoplasia to lung adenocarcinoma. Study-level results: From normal lung to invasive adenocarcinoma, top clone frequencies appeared to decrease. Later-stage lesions appeared to have more T cells, more diversity, less clonality.

Histologic diagnosis was independently verified by two lung pathologists. The protocol was immunoSEQ multiplex PCR, while the TCRdb copy is restricted to in-frame clones and leaves out a portion. The sample holds some 10,000 clones; 76% are singletons and the top ten take about 30%. The CDR3 sequence is 13 residues long. Trimming shortened V by 7 bases and J by 4 bases, and 12 bases separated the two germline ends. Germline V lookup: CDR1 LNHDA, CDR2 SQIVND (reference sequence). About this clone itself: Its cognate antigen is unknown.

This receptor was taken from a person aged 55 to 70 with lung adenocarcinoma. Some clones in this sample may be carry-over from other donors' samples. The chain has TRBV19 and TRBJ2-3; TRBD1 or TRBD2 may be the D gene (6 bases each). The specimen was FFPE normal lung tissue adjacent to the tumor. CDR3 loop: CASNNGGADTQYF. DNA of the CDR3: TGTGCCAGTAATAACGGGGGCGCAGATACGCAGTATTTT. Based on the CDR3 plus reference TRBV19 and TRBJ2-3, the full variable domain is DGGITQSPKYLFRKEGQNVTLSCEQNLNHDAMYWYRQDPGQGLRLIYYSQIVNDFQKGDIAEGYSVSREKKESFPLTVTSAQKNPTAFYLCASNNGGADTQYFGPGTRLTVL.